This T cell receptor beta chain is from a study of blood T cell repertoires in COVID-19. Study at large: Samples came from the United States, Italy and Spain, spanning acute and convalescent COVID-19. From T cells, B-cell-depleted T cells, or PBMCs came the material, which was cDNA or gDNA.

The V segment lost 5 bases and the J segment 1 base; nucleotides outside the gene matches: 9. Germline CDR1 reads MDHEN; CDR2 reads SYDVKM. CDR3 size: 16 residues. Under the authors' procedure: Estimates of nucleated cell counts were drawn from the amplification of reference gene primers. Libraries were prepared by immunoSEQ multiplex PCR; TCRdb keeps only in-frame clonotypes and omits some of them. The V and J calls and the clone size are those of that table, but D and trimming were determined from the DNA. The sample has more than 150,000 clones; around 84% are singletons. Sequences were obtained from peripheral blood. This TCR derives from a man aged 35-49 years with active or convalescent COVID-19. This chain connects TRBV28 to TRBJ2-7, with 9 bases identical to TRBD1. The CDR3 loop is CASSPSGQGGSYEQYF. CDR3 sequence (DNA): TGTGCCAGCAGTCCCTCGGGACAGGGAGGGTCCTACGAGCAGTACTTC.